These T cell receptor beta chains were read from a single sample in a study of CD8 T cells in Susac syndrome. TCRdb processed the immunoSEQ multiplex PCR reads anew with MiXCR; each CDR3 protein has one entry. The sample carries around 130,000 distinct CDR3 sequences, 85% to 95% recorded once. Specimen: CD4+ T cells from PBMCs. These receptors all stem from a human donor in good health. Both conserved end residues are part of each CDR3. D genes are given only for firm matches. A clone size is listed for some rows: how often the clone was seen (once, few, many), or a class if it is expanded.

>TRBJ2-3|TRBV5-4|.|.
CASSPELADTQYF
TGTGCCAGCAGCCCGGAGTTGGCAGATACGCAGTATTTT
>TRBJ1-4|TRBV15|TRBD1|.
CATSPGQVATNEKLFF
TGTGCCACCAGCCCGGGACAGGTAGCAACTAATGAAAAACTGTTTTTT
>TRBJ2-1|TRBV28|TRBD1|.
CASSRDRAYNEQFF
TGTGCCAGCAGCCGGGACAGGGCCTACAATGAGCAGTTCTTC
>TRBJ2-7|TRBV2|.|.
CASSPSRRDRGLEQYF
TGTGCCAGCAGTCCCTCCCGCCGGGACCGGGGGCTCGAGCAGTACTTC
>TRBJ1-5|TRBV6-2/TRBV6-3|.|.
CASSRTISNQPQHF
TGTGCCAGCAGTCGGACAATCAGCAATCAGCCCCAGCATTTT
>TRBJ2-2|TRBV29-1|.|.
CSVGGYLTGELFF
TGCAGCGTTGGAGGTTATTTGACCGGGGAGCTGTTTTTT
>TRBJ1-5|TRBV21-1|.|.
CASEVEGNQPQHF
TGTGCCAGCGAGGTAGAAGGGAATCAGCCCCAGCATTTT
>TRBJ1-1|TRBV30|.|.
CAWSRMGYTEAFF
TGTGCCTGGAGTAGGATGGGGTACACTGAAGCTTTCTTT
>TRBJ2-4|TRBV28|TRBD2|once
CASRLAGVEDIQYF
TGTGCCAGCAGATTAGCGGGAGTGGAGGACATTCAGTACTTC
>TRBJ2-3|TRBV7-3|.|.
CASSLNPGSTDTQYF
TGTGCCAGCAGCTTAAATCCGGGCAGCACAGATACGCAGTATTTT
>TRBJ2-2|TRBV7-9|.|.
CASSSGTGELFF
TGTGCCAGCAGCTCAGGGACCGGGGAGCTGTTTTTT
>TRBJ1-4|TRBV7-9|TRBD1|.
CASSLIWTGEEKLFF
TGTGCCAGCAGCTTAATTTGGACAGGGGAGGAAAAACTGTTTTTT
>TRBJ1-2|TRBV7-3|.|few
CASSLRAATPDYGYTF
TGTGCCAGCAGCTTAAGGGCAGCCACTCCGGACTATGGCTACACCTTC
>TRBJ1-5|TRBV7-9|.|.
CASRLTSSEQPQHF
TGTGCCAGCAGGTTGACTTCCTCTGAGCAGCCCCAGCATTTT
>TRBJ2-1|TRBV3-1|.|.
CASSRGPLTSYNEQFF
TGTGCCAGCAGCCGAGGTCCTTTGACCTCCTACAATGAGCAGTTCTTC
>TRBJ2-2|TRBV5-1|.|.
CASSSSLVTANTGELFF
TGCGCCAGCAGCTCCTCACTAGTTACAGCGAACACCGGGGAGCTGTTTTTT
>TRBJ2-7|TRBV27|.|.
CASSLGQLSSYEQYF
TGTGCCAGCAGCCTCGGACAGCTAAGCTCCTACGAGCAGTACTTC
>TRBJ2-3|TRBV5-1|.|.
CASSSGTEGDTQYF
TGCGCCAGCAGCTCGGGGACCGAGGGAGATACGCAGTATTTT
>TRBJ2-3|TRBV24-1|.|.
CATSDTSSPTDTQYF
TGTGCCACCAGTGATACTAGCAGCCCCACAGATACGCAGTATTTT
>TRBJ2-5|TRBV5-4|TRBD1|.
CASSAKGQSQETQYF
TGTGCCAGCAGCGCCAAGGGACAGTCCCAAGAGACCCAGTACTTC
>TRBJ1-2|TRBV7-2|.|.
CASSLETASYGYTF
TGTGCCAGCAGCTTAGAGACAGCCTCATATGGCTACACCTTC
>TRBJ2-3|TRBV5-1|.|.
CASSLVGGHTDTQYF
TGCGCCAGCAGCTTGGTTGGGGGTCACACAGATACGCAGTATTTT
>TRBJ2-1|TRBV29-1|.|.
CSERGPGEQFF
TGCAGCGAACGGGGGCCCGGTGAGCAGTTCTTC
>TRBJ1-4|TRBV6-1|.|.
CASSEAMREAFTSEKLFF
TGTGCCAGCAGTGAAGCGATGCGGGAAGCGTTTACTAGTGAAAAACTGTTTTTT
>TRBJ1-5|TRBV15|.|.
CATSRGQVNNQPQHF
TGTGCCACCAGCAGAGGTCAGGTTAACAATCAGCCCCAGCATTTT
>TRBJ2-1|TRBV7-2|.|.
CASSFWTNSYNEQFF
TGTGCCAGCAGCTTTTGGACTAACTCCTACAATGAGCAGTTCTTC
>TRBJ1-4|TRBV7-9|.|.
CASTRQEEGEKLFF
TGTGCCAGCACCCGACAAGAGGAAGGAGAAAAACTGTTTTTT
>TRBJ1-2|TRBV3-1|TRBD1|.
CASSRPGQESYGYTF
TGTGCCAGCAGCAGACCGGGACAGGAGTCCTATGGCTACACCTTC